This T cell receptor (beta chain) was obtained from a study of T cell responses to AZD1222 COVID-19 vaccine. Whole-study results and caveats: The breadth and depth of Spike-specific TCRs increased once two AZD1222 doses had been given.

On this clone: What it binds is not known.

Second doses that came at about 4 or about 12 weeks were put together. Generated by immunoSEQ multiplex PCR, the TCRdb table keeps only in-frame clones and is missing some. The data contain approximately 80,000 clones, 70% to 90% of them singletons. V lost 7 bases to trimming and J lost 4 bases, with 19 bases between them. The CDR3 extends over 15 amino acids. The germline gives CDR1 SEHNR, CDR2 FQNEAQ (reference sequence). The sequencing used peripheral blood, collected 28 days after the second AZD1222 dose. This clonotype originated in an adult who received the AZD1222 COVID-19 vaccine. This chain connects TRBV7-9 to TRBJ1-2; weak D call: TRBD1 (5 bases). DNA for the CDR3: TGTGCCAGCACCGGGGGTAGGGACGGACTCTATGGCTACACCTTC. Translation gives CASTGGRDGLYGYTF. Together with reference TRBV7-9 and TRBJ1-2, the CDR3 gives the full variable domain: DTGVSQNPRHKITKRGQNVTFRCDPISEHNRLYWYRQTLGQGPEFLTYFQNEAQLEKSRLLSDRFSAERPKGSFSTLEIQRTEQGDSAMYLCASTGGRDGLYGYTFGSGTRLTVV.